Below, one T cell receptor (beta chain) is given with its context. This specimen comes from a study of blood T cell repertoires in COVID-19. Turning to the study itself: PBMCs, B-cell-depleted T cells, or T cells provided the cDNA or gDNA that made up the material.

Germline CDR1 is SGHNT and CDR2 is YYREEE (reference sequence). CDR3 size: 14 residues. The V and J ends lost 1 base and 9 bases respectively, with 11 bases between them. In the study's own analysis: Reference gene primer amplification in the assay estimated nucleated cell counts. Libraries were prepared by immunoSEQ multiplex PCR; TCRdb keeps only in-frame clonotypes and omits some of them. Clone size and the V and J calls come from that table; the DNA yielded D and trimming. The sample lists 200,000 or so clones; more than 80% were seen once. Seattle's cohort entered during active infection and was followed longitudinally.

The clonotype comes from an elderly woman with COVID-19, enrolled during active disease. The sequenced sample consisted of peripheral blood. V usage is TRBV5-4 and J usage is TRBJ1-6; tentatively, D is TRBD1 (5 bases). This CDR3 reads CASSLTGGASPLHF. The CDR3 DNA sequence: TGTGCCAGCAGCTTGACGGGGGGAGCTTCACCCCTCCACTTT.